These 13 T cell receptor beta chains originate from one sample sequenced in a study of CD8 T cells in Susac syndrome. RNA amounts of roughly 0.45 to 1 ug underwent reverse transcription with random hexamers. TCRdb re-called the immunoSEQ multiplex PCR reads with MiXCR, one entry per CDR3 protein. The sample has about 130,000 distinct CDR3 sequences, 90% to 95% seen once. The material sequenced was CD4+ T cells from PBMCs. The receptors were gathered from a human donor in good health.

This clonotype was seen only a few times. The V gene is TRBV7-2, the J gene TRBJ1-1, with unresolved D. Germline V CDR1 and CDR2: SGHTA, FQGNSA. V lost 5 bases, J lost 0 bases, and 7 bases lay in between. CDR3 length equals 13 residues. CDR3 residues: CASSPGMNTEAFF. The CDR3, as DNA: TGTGCCAGCAGCCCCGGCATGAACACTGAAGCTTTCTTT.

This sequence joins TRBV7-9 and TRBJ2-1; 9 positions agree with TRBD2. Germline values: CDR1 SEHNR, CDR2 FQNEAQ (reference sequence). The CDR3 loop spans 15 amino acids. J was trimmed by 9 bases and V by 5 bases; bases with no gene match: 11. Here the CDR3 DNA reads TGTGCCAGCAGCACCGAGGGACTAGCAGATGGTGAGCAGTTCTTC. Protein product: CASSTEGLADGEQFF.

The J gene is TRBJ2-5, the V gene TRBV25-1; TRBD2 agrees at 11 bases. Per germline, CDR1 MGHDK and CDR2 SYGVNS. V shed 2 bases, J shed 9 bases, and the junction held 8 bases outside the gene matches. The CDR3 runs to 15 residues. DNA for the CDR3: TGTGCCAGCAGTGAAGTCACTAGCGGGAGTTTGGCCCAGTACTTC. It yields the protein CASSEVTSGSLAQYF.

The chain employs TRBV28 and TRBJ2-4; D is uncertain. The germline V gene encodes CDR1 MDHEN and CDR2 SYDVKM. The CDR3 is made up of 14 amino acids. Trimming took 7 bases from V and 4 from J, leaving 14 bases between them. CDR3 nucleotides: TGTGCCAGCAAAAAAGAGGATTTAAAAAACATTCAGTACTTC. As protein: CASKKEDLKNIQYF.

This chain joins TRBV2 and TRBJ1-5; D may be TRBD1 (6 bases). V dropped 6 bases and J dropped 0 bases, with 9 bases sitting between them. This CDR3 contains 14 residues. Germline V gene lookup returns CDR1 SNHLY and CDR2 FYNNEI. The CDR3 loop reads CASRGQSSNQPQHF. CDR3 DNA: TGTGCCAGCAGAGGACAGAGTAGCAATCAGCCCCAGCATTTT.

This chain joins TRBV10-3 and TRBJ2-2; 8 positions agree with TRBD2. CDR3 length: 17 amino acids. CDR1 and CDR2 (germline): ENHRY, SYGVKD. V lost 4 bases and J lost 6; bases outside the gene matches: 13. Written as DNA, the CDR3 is TGTGCCATCAGTGGTGGGACTACCGGGAGGGGCCCCGGGGAGCTGTTTTTT. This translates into CAISGGTTGRGPGELFF.

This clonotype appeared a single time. In DNA, the CDR3 is TGCGCCAGCAGCTTGAATAGCAGAAGCACAGATACGCAGTATTTT. Its translation is CASSLNSRSTDTQYF. This chain joins TRBV5-1 and TRBJ2-3; D unresolved. CDR3 length: 15 residues. The germline V gene encodes CDR1 SGHRS and CDR2 YFSETQ. The V and J ends lost 1 base and 0 bases respectively, with 9 bases between them.

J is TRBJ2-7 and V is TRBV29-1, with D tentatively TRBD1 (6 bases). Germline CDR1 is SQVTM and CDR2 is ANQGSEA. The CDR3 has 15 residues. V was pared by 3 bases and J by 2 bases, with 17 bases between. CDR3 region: CSVDWRKDSTYEQYF. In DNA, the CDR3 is TGCAGCGTTGATTGGCGGAAGGACAGCACCTACGAGCAGTACTTC.

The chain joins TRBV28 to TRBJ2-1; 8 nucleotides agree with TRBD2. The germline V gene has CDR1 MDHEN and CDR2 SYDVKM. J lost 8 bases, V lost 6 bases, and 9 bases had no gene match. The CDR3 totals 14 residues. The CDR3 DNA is TGTGCCAGCAGCCTAAGCGGGAGTGGCTATGAGCAGTTCTTC. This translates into CASSLSGSGYEQFF.

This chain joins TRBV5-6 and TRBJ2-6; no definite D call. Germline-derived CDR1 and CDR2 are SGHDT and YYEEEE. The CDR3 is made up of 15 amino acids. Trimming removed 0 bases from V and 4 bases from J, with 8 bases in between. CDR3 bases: TGTGCCAGCAGCTTGGTGGGCCCCGGGGCCAACGTCCTGACTTTC. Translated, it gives CASSLVGPGANVLTF. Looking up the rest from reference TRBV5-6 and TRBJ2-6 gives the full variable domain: DAGVTQSPTHLIKTRGQQVTLRCSPKSGHDTVSWYQQALGQGPQFIFQYYEEEERQRGNFPDRFSGHQFPNYSSELNVNALLLGDSALYLCASSLVGPGANVLTFGAGSRLTVL.

CDR3 residues: CSASQGTGELFF. The CDR3 nucleotides read TGCAGCGCCTCACAGGGTACCGGGGAGCTGTTTTTT. The chain joins TRBV29-1 to TRBJ2-2; tentative D call: TRBD1 (6 bases). Looked up from germline, CDR1 is SQVTM and CDR2 is ANQGSEA. The CDR3 runs 12 residues. The V end was cut by 7 bases, the J end by 5 bases, with 11 bases between.

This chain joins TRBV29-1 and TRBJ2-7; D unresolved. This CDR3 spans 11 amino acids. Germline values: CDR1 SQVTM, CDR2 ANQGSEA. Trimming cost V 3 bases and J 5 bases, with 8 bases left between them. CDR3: CSVDRGNEQYF. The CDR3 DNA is TGCAGCGTTGATCGTGGGAACGAGCAGTACTTC.

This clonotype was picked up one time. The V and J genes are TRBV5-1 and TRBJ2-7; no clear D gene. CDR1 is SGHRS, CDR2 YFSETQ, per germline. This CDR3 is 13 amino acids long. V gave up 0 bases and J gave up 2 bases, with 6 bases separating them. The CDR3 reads CASSLGDPYEQYF. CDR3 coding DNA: TGCGCCAGCAGCTTGGGAGACCCCTACGAGCAGTACTTC.